Below, 23 T cell receptor beta chains from the same sample are listed, as sequenced in a study of blood T cell repertoires in COVID-19. Libraries were prepared by immunoSEQ multiplex PCR; TCRdb keeps only in-frame clonotypes and omits some of them. The sample lists over 200,000 clones, roughly 86% occurring once. The sample consisted of peripheral blood. These receptors originate from a middle-aged man who had recovered from COVID-19.

The chain uses TRBV6-4 and TRBJ2-2; no definite D call. Germline values: CDR1 MRHNA, CDR2 SNTAGT. V lost 7 bases to trimming and J lost 0 bases, with 12 bases between them. The CDR3 is 15 amino acids. The CDR3 spells CASTAQAANTGELFF. The CDR3, as DNA: TGTGCCAGCACCGCTCAGGCAGCGAACACCGGGGAGCTGTTTTTT.

This clone was seen a few times. The V gene is TRBV5-1, the J gene TRBJ2-7; no definite D call. The V end was cut by 0 bases, the J end by 6 bases, with 7 bases between. Germline assignment: CDR1 SGHRS and CDR2 YFSETQ. The CDR3 extends over 12 amino acids. DNA of the CDR3: TGCGCCAGCAGCTTGGGGCTTGCCGAGCAGTACTTC. Protein sequence: CASSLGLAEQYF. Complete variable domain (other parts from reference TRBV5-1 and TRBJ2-7): KAGVTQTPRYLIKTRGQQVTLSCSPISGHRSVSWYQQTPGQGLQFLFEYFSETQRNKGNFPGRFSGRQFSNSRSEMNVSTLELGDSALYLCASSLGLAEQYFGPGTRLTVT.

The V call is TRBV2, the J call TRBJ2-7; 10 bases map to TRBD2. V was clipped by 6 bases and J by 2 bases; unmatched bases: 7. The CDR3 totals 15 residues. From germline, CDR1 is SNHLY and CDR2 FYNNEI. In nucleotides, the CDR3 is TGTGCCAGCAGGGTTAGCGGGGGGCAACCCTACGAGCAGTACTTC. Translating gives CASRVSGGQPYEQYF.

The rearrangement uses TRBV9 and TRBJ2-1; TRBD1 might be the D (5 bases). This CDR3 is built from 15 residues. V gave up 0 bases and J gave up 3 bases, with 10 bases separating them. The germline CDR1 and CDR2 sequences are SGDLS and YYNGEE. CDR3 amino acids: CASSVDPGNYNEQFF. The CDR3 nucleotides read TGTGCCAGCAGCGTAGATCCAGGGAACTACAATGAGCAGTTCTTC.

The rearrangement joins TRBV5-1 to TRBJ2-1; 9 nucleotides align to TRBD2. J was trimmed by 4 bases and V by 1 base; bases with no gene match: 12. This CDR3 comprises 18 residues. Germline values: CDR1 SGHRS, CDR2 YFSETQ. The CDR3 DNA reads TGCGCCAGCAGCTTGTCCCTTGGCGGGAGGGCACGATACAATGAGCAGTTCTTC. Translating it yields CASSLSLGGRARYNEQFF.

J is TRBJ2-5 and V is TRBV7-9; 12 positions match TRBD2. Unmatched junction bases numbered 2, after V lost 2 bases and J lost 4 bases. This CDR3 has 15 amino acids. In germline, CDR1 is SEHNR, CDR2 FQNEAQ (reference sequence). CDR3 nucleotides: TGTGCCAGCAGCTTAAAACTAGCGGGAGGAGAGACCCAGTACTTC. Translation: CASSLKLAGGETQYF.

The chain uses TRBV29-1 and TRBJ2-1; D uncertain. This CDR3 spans 12 amino acids. The germline V gene has CDR1 SQVTM and CDR2 ANQGSEA. V lost 7 bases, J lost 4 bases, and 11 bases lay in between. CDR3 sequence: CSASSFYNEQFF. CDR3 DNA: TGCAGCGCCTCGTCTTTTTACAATGAGCAGTTCTTC.

This clone turned up a few times. The chain has TRBV9 and TRBJ2-5; possible D gene TRBD1, 8 bases. V lost 4 bases and J lost 2, with 15 bases in between. This CDR3 region has 15 residues. Germline V gene lookup returns CDR1 SGDLS and CDR2 YYNGEE. The CDR3: CASSPGQGGQETQYF. In nucleotides, the CDR3 is TGTGCCAGCAGCCCCGGACAGGGAGGGCAAGAGACCCAGTACTTC.

The chain employs TRBV7-2 and TRBJ1-1; TRBD1 might be the D (5 bases). CDR3 length equals 14 residues. Trimming pared 0 bases from V and 4 bases from J, leaving 9 bases between. CDR1 and CDR2 (germline): SGHTA, FQGNSA. The chain's CDR3 is CASSLAGGGTEAFF. The CDR3, as DNA: TGTGCCAGCAGCTTAGCGGGGGGGGGCACTGAAGCTTTCTTT. Based on the CDR3 plus reference TRBV7-2 and TRBJ1-1, the full variable domain is GAGVSQSPSNKVTEKGKDVELRCDPISGHTALYWYRQSLGQGLEFLIYFQGNSAPDKSGLPSDRFSAERTGGSVSTLTIQRTQQEDSAVYLCASSLAGGGTEAFFGQGTRLTVV.

The chain joins TRBV29-1 to TRBJ2-7; a weak D match, TRBD2 (5 bases). The CDR3 has 12 residues. Germline V gene data show CDR1 as SQVTM and CDR2 as ANQGSEA. Trimming stripped 4 bases from V and 0 bases from J, with 7 bases between. The CDR3 nucleotides are TGCAGCGTTGGGAGGTTCTCCTACGAGCAGTACTTC. It codes for CSVGRFSYEQYF.

The rearrangement links TRBV6-5 to TRBJ2-3, with 10 positions matching TRBD1. The V segment lost 5 bases and the J segment 3 bases; nucleotides outside the gene matches: 5. The germline V gene has CDR1 MNHEY and CDR2 SVGAGI. The CDR3 consists of 15 residues. The CDR3 spells CASSPGTGVTDTQYF. DNA of the CDR3: TGTGCCAGCAGTCCCGGGACAGGGGTGACAGATACGCAGTATTTT.

This clone was picked up a small number of times. The V gene is TRBV30, the J gene TRBJ2-3, with 8 bases aligning to TRBD2. The CDR3 runs to 15 residues. Germline CDR1 reads GTSNPN; CDR2 reads SVGIG (reference sequence). V gave up 1 base and J gave up 3 bases; unmatched junction bases: 6. The CDR3 DNA reads TGTGCCTGGAGTGATTTAAGCGGGAGAACAGATACGCAGTATTTT. This gives the protein CAWSDLSGRTDTQYF.

The chain recombines TRBV19 with TRBJ1-2; D possibly corresponds to TRBD1 (6 bases). Deletions cut 1 base from V and 3 bases from J, with 12 bases between. Germline loops: CDR1 LNHDA, CDR2 SQIVND (reference sequence). CDR3 length equals 15 residues. The CDR3 DNA follows: TGTGCCAGTAGTATAGCGTTGGGGGCCCACTATGGCTACACCTTC. Translating it yields CASSIALGAHYGYTF.

This chain uses TRBV4-1 with TRBJ2-1; TRBD1 aligns across 9 bases. The CDR3 contains 16 residues. Germline CDR1 reads MGHRA; CDR2 reads YSYEKL. V lost 3 bases and J lost 7; bases outside the gene matches: 10. This chain's CDR3 is CASSHSRDRASNEQFF. The CDR3 DNA sequence: TGCGCCAGCAGCCACTCCCGGGACAGGGCGTCGAATGAGCAGTTCTTC.

The V and J genes are TRBV29-1 and TRBJ2-7, with TRBD1 matching 8 bases. The CDR3 extends over 12 amino acids. Germline V gene data show CDR1 as SQVTM and CDR2 as ANQGSEA. Unmatched junction bases numbered 1, after V lost 4 bases and J lost 2 bases. This chain's CDR3 is CSVGTGPYEQYF. CDR3 sequence (DNA): TGCAGCGTTGGGACAGGGCCCTACGAGCAGTACTTC.

This clone has more than one count but fewer than ten. The rearrangement joins TRBV6-6 to TRBJ2-1; 11 bases are a match to TRBD2. Per germline, CDR1 MNHNY and CDR2 SVGAGI (reference sequence). CDR3 size: 16 residues. With V trimmed by 5 bases and J by 4 bases, 7 bases remained unmatched. The CDR3 loop reads CASSMKLAGAYNEQFF. CDR3 sequence (DNA): TGTGCCAGCAGTATGAAACTAGCGGGAGCTTACAATGAGCAGTTCTTC.

The CDR3 region has the DNA TGCGCCACCCGACTAGCGGGGGTTAATGAGCAGTTCTTC. It specifies CATRLAGVNEQFF. This chain uses TRBV10-2 with TRBJ2-1, with 12 bases lining up with TRBD2. The J segment lost 7 bases and the V segment lost 10 bases, leaving 5 bases of the junction unmatched. Germline loops: CDR1 WSHSY, CDR2 SAAADI. The CDR3 length is 13 residues.

The V and J genes are TRBV11-2 and TRBJ2-5; 10 nucleotides align to TRBD1. Germline-derived CDR1 and CDR2 are SGHAT and FQNNGV. The CDR3 runs to 15 residues. J was trimmed by 5 bases and V by 5 bases; bases with no gene match: 8. DNA of the CDR3: TGTGCCAGCAGCCGGGACAGGGGTCTGGGGGAGACCCAGTACTTC. Its protein is CASSRDRGLGETQYF.

This clone was observed a single time. The CDR3 region is CASSLRGNEQYF. The DNA of the CDR3 is TGTGCCAGCAGTCTACGGGGGAACGAGCAGTACTTC. The J gene is TRBJ2-7, the V gene TRBV7-9, with a possible D match to TRBD2 (6 bases). Germline lookup yields CDR1 SEHNR and CDR2 FQNEAQ (reference sequence). Trimming removed 6 bases at V and 5 bases at J, with 11 bases between. The CDR3 consists of 12 residues.

The chain employs TRBV5-6 and TRBJ1-3; 7 bases match TRBD1. Germline CDR1 reads SGHDT; CDR2 reads YYEEEE. After removal of 3 bases from V and 3 bases from J, the junction contained 9 bases not matched to a gene. The CDR3 has 16 amino acids. CDR3 DNA sequence: TGTGCCAGCAGCTGGACTGGGACAGATTATGGAAACACCATATATTTT. As protein: CASSWTGTDYGNTIYF.

The rearrangement uses TRBV18 and TRBJ2-6; D gene unclear. CDR1 is KGHSH and CDR2 is LQKENI in the germline V gene. This CDR3 is 16 amino acids long. Deletions cut 2 bases from V and 1 base from J, with 9 bases between. The CDR3 DNA reads as TGTGCCAGCTCACCATTAGCCCGGTCTGGGGCCAACGTCCTGACTTTC. Its protein product is CASSPLARSGANVLTF.

Of note for this clone: One junction end disagrees with the germline gene, perhaps due to a read error. V and J are TRBV30 and TRBJ2-1; D call uncertain. CDR3 length equals 9 residues. In germline, CDR1 is GTSNPN, CDR2 SVGIG (reference sequence). CDR3 in DNA: TGTGCCTGGAGTGTTGGGCAGGTCTTC. As protein: CAWSVGQVF.

The genes are TRBV20-1 and TRBJ2-1; a possible D gene is TRBD2 (5 bases). Germline lookup yields CDR1 DFQATT and CDR2 SNEGSKA (reference sequence). Deletions cut 3 bases from V and 6 bases from J, with 18 bases between. CDR3 length: 15 residues. CDR3 sequence (DNA): TGCAGTGCTAGTAGCCGGGAACGGTCTCCCAATGAGCAGTTCTTC. It encodes CSASSRERSPNEQFF.